The next 7 T cell receptor beta chains were all read from a single sample in a study of STAT5B mutations in CD4+ large granular lymphocyte leukemia. Produced via immunoSEQ multiplex PCR; TCRdb's table is partial and in-frame only. The sample carries about 30,000 clones, roughly 85% recorded once. The source material was CD4+ T cells from blood buffy coats. The receptors here all came from a human donor in good health.

V usage is TRBV7-2 and J usage is TRBJ2-1; D is unresolved. The CDR3 covers 14 residues. The V end was cut by 1 base, the J end by 12 bases, with 16 bases between. The germline V gene encodes CDR1 SGHTA and CDR2 FQGNSA. The CDR3 loop is CASSLDATAGTQFF. CDR3 coding DNA: TGTGCCAGCAGCTTAGACGCTACAGCCGGTACGCAGTTCTTC.

This clone appeared a single time. The chain has TRBV7-3 and TRBJ2-1, with 9 bases aligning to TRBD2. After removal of 5 bases from V and 4 bases from J, the junction contained 6 bases not matched to a gene. The CDR3 has 15 residues. From germline, CDR1 is SGHTA and CDR2 FQGTGA. CDR3 sequence: CASSTIAGAYNEQFF. Written as DNA, the CDR3 is TGTGCCAGCAGCACTATAGCGGGAGCATACAATGAGCAGTTCTTC.

The chain links TRBV7-3 to TRBJ2-1; TRBD2 matches at 7 bases. V dropped 2 bases and J dropped 13; count of bases not matched to a gene: 5. The CDR3 extends over 12 amino acids. Germline CDR1 SGHTA, CDR2 FQGTGA. The CDR3: CASSLDREVQFF. CDR3 DNA sequence: TGTGCCAGCAGCTTAGATCGGGAGGTCCAGTTCTTC.

This rearrangement joins TRBV6-5 to TRBJ1-1; 8 nucleotides line up with TRBD1. Germline V CDR1 and CDR2: MNHEY, SVGAGI. The CDR3 spans 14 residues. V trimming: 3 bases; J trimming: 4 bases; junction bases outside the gene matches: 4. The CDR3 region is CASSYHDRGTEAFF. CDR3 in DNA: TGTGCCAGCAGTTATCACGACAGGGGCACTGAAGCTTTCTTT.

This clone turned up a few times. This rearrangement joins TRBV6-6 to TRBJ1-5, with unresolved D. Germline V gene lookup returns CDR1 MNHNY and CDR2 SVGAGI (reference sequence). V was trimmed by 2 bases and J by 3 bases, leaving 14 bases between them. The CDR3 contains 16 residues. The CDR3 reads CASSYEFRASNQPQHF. CDR3 nucleotide sequence: TGTGCCAGCAGTTACGAATTTAGAGCTTCCAATCAGCCCCAGCATTTT.

This chain uses TRBV15 with TRBJ1-4; a weak D match, TRBD1 (5 bases). The germline V gene has CDR1 LNHNV and CDR2 YYDKDF (reference sequence). The CDR3 extends over 15 amino acids. Between the trimmed V and J ends, which lost 1 base and 6 bases, there was a span of 12 bases. In nucleotides, the CDR3 is TGTGCCACCAGCAGAGGCGGGGCGAGCTATGAAAAACTGTTTTTT. This encodes CATSRGGASYEKLFF.

This chain connects TRBV7-2 to TRBJ2-2; 8 bases map to TRBD2. J lost 8 bases, V lost 1 base, and 12 bases had no gene match. The CDR3 length is 17 residues. Per the germline V gene, CDR1 is SGHTA and CDR2 is FQGNSA. Here the CDR3 reads CASSLVGLAGTSGELFF. In DNA, the CDR3 is TGTGCCAGCAGCTTAGTAGGACTAGCAGGGACCTCGGGGGAGCTGTTTTTT.